The 13 T cell receptor beta chains presented below share a single source sample, sequenced in a study of cytomegalovirus exposure and HLA in healthy donors. Using immunoSEQ multiplex PCR, the repertoire was profiled, and TCRdb retains in-frame clones only, with some absent. This sample yields about 190,000 clones, of which over 65% are seen a single time; approximately 7% belongs to the top ten. What was sequenced was PBMCs. The receptors originated from a man aged 18 to 29 in good health and CMV-seropositive.

V gene TRBV27 combines with J gene TRBJ1-4, with D perhaps matching TRBD1 (6 bases). The CDR3 loop spans 15 amino acids. The germline V gene has CDR1 MNHEY and CDR2 SMNVEV (reference sequence). Trimming took off 6 bases at V and 2 bases at J, with 13 bases between the two ends. The CDR3, as DNA: TGTGCCAGCAGCGTTACAGGGTTTACTAATGAAAAACTGTTTTTT. Its protein product is CASSVTGFTNEKLFF.

The table lists this clone with a few counts. The chain couples TRBV19 to TRBJ2-7; TRBD2 matches 10 bases. Per germline, CDR1 LNHDA and CDR2 SQIVND (reference sequence). The CDR3 length is 14 residues. V was pared by 8 bases and J by 5 bases, with 9 bases of the junction left unmatched. The CDR3: CASDPGTSAHEQYF. The CDR3 region has the DNA TGTGCCAGTGATCCCGGGACTAGCGCCCACGAGCAGTACTTC.

The genes are TRBV9 and TRBJ2-7; 7 bases are shared with TRBD1. Germline assignment: CDR1 SGDLS and CDR2 YYNGEE. The V segment lost 3 bases and the J segment 0 bases; nucleotides outside the gene matches: 9. This CDR3 spans 16 amino acids. This CDR3 is CASSAGTDQPSYEQYF. CDR3 coding DNA: TGTGCCAGCAGCGCCGGGACAGATCAGCCCTCCTACGAGCAGTACTTC. The full variable domain, in which reference TRBV9 and TRBJ2-7 provide the parts outside the CDR3, is DSGVTQTPKHLITATGQRVTLRCSPRSGDLSVYWYQQSLDQGLQFLIQYYNGEERAKGNILERFSAQQFPDLHSELNLSSLELGDSALYFCASSAGTDQPSYEQYFGPGTRLTVT.

This clone occurred a few times. The V call is TRBV10-3, the J call TRBJ2-1, with TRBD2 identical over 8 bases. Unmatched junction bases numbered 8, after V lost 3 bases and J lost 7 bases. Germline V lookup: CDR1 ENHRY, CDR2 SYGVKD. The CDR3 is 15 residues long. The CDR3 protein is CAISDPRLARNEQFF. The CDR3 nucleotides are TGTGCCATCAGTGACCCTCGACTAGCGAGGAATGAGCAGTTCTTC.

The V and J genes are TRBV7-2 and TRBJ1-1; TRBD1 matches 7 bases. The CDR3 is made up of 14 amino acids. CDR1 is SGHTA and CDR2 is FQGNSA in the germline V gene. V dropped 11 bases and J dropped 0; count of bases not matched to a gene: 9. For the CDR3, the DNA is TGTGCCTGTCGGGACAGCCGGGTGAACACTGAAGCTTTCTTT. Amino acids: CACRDSRVNTEAFF.

The chain couples TRBV27 to TRBJ1-1, with 8 bases that match TRBD1. The CDR3 has 15 amino acids. CDR1 is MNHEY, CDR2 SMNVEV, per germline (reference sequence). Trimming removed 6 bases from V and 4 bases from J; junction bases left unmatched: 10. CDR3 DNA: TGTGCCAGCAGAATAGGACAGGGTGGGACCACTGAAGCTTTCTTT. Translated, it gives CASRIGQGGTTEAFF.

This sequence joins TRBV29-1 and TRBJ2-1, with 9 nucleotides matching TRBD1. With V trimmed by 4 bases and J by 7 bases, 8 bases remained unmatched. Germline lookup yields CDR1 SQVTM and CDR2 ANQGSEA. The CDR3 has 14 residues. CDR3 in amino acids: CSVGQGVRSNEQFF. The CDR3 region has the DNA TGCAGCGTTGGACAGGGGGTAAGGAGTAATGAGCAGTTCTTC.

In this sample, this clone turned up a few times. The chain has TRBV6-5 and TRBJ2-7; D is perhaps TRBD2 (5 bases). Germline loops: CDR1 MNHEY, CDR2 SVGAGI. This CDR3 comprises 14 residues. Trimming took 4 bases from V and 2 from J, leaving 12 bases between them. CDR3 DNA: TGTGCCAGCAGTTCACTCCCCGGGGCCTACGAGCAGTACTTC. Translation gives CASSSLPGAYEQYF.

This clone was detected only once. The gene calls are TRBV28 and TRBJ2-7; weak D call: TRBD1 (5 bases). The CDR3 runs 15 residues. The germline gives CDR1 MDHEN, CDR2 SYDVKM. Trimming took 7 bases from V and 0 from J, leaving 16 bases between them. The CDR3 loop is CASTAPGLSSYEQYF. CDR3 coding DNA: TGTGCCAGCACCGCCCCAGGGCTTAGCTCCTACGAGCAGTACTTC. Full variable domain (outside the CDR3, taken from reference TRBV28 and TRBJ2-7): DVKVTQSSRYLVKRTGEKVFLECVQDMDHENMFWYRQDPGLGLRLIYFSYDVKMKEKGDIPEGYSVSREKKERFSLILESASTNQTSMYLCASTAPGLSSYEQYFGPGTRLTVT.

The V and J genes are TRBV4-3 and TRBJ2-1; 11 bases map to TRBD2. V trimming: 4 bases; J trimming: 5 bases; junction bases outside the gene matches: 4. The CDR3 has 15 residues. Germline V gives CDR1 LGHNA, CDR2 YSLEER. The CDR3 is CASSLRGLADNEQFF. The CDR3 DNA follows: TGCGCCAGCAGCCTTCGGGGACTAGCGGACAATGAGCAGTTCTTC.

The rearrangement joins TRBV5-1 to TRBJ2-7; 10 bases are shared with TRBD2. Germline V CDR1 and CDR2: SGHRS, YFSETQ. Germline trimming cut 4 bases from V and 0 bases from J; bases unmatched to any gene: 4. The CDR3 extends over 15 amino acids. The CDR3 sequence: CASSRTSGNSYEQYF. In nucleotides, the CDR3 is TGCGCCAGCAGCCGTACTAGCGGGAACTCCTACGAGCAGTACTTC.

This clone was observed once. The chain carries TRBV18 and TRBJ1-1; 10 bases are a match to TRBD1. The germline gives CDR1 KGHSH, CDR2 LQKENI. J was trimmed by 1 base and V by 4 bases; bases with no gene match: 3. CDR3 length equals 15 residues. CDR3 nucleotides: TGTGCCAGCTCACGCGGGACAGGGGAGAACACTGAAGCTTTCTTT. Residues: CASSRGTGENTEAFF.

This chain connects TRBV28 to TRBJ2-7, with D perhaps matching TRBD1 (5 bases). Germline values: CDR1 MDHEN, CDR2 SYDVKM. V lost 1 base to trimming and J lost 2 bases, with 12 bases between them. The CDR3 has 15 residues. The CDR3 DNA reads as TGTGCCAGCAGTTTATATGACAGTCCCGCCTACGAGCAGTACTTC. Translation: CASSLYDSPAYEQYF.